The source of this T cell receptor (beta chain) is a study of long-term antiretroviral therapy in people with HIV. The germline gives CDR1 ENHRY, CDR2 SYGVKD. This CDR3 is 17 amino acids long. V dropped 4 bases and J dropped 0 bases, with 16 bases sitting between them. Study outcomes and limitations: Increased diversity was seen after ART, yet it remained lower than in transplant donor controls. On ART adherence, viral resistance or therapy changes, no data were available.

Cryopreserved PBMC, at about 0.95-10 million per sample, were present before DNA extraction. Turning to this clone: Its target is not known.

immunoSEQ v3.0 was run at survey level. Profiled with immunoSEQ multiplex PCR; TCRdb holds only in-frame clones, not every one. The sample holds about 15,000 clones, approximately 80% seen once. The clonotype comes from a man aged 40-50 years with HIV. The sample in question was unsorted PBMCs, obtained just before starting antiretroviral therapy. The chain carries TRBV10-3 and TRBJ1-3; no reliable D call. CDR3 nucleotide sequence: TGTGCCATCAGTGCGGTTCCGGGTCGGAGCTCTGGAAACACCATATATTTT. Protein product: CAISAVPGRSSGNTIYF.